This TCR beta chain was recorded in a study of blood T cell repertoires in COVID-19. Study-wide background: Sources were T cells, B-cell-depleted T cells, or PBMCs; the material itself was cDNA or gDNA.

Sequenced by immunoSEQ multiplex PCR; TCRdb stores in-frame clones only, minus some. The table shows almost 500,000 clones, with 80% to 90% occurring only once. The age range of participants was about 18 to 95 years, with residence in about two dozen US areas. Clinical history reported by participants formed the basis on which cohorts were assigned. This CDR3 spans 18 amino acids. In germline, CDR1 is SGHAT, CDR2 FQNNGV. With V trimmed by 5 bases and J by 1 base, 11 bases remained unmatched. Source material: PBMCs or T cells enriched from blood (not recorded which). The receptor's source is a woman aged 55 to 70 who had recovered from COVID-19. This chain joins TRBV11-2 and TRBJ2-3; 11 bases are a match to TRBD2. The CDR3 DNA reads as TGTGCCAGCAGCCCTGGGACTAGCGGAAGTGGCGGCACAGATACGCAGTATTTT. This codes for CASSPGTSGSGGTDTQYF.